A single sample is the source of the 7 T cell receptor beta chains below, sequenced in a study of memory CD4+ T cells and cytomegalovirus serostatus. Single viable CD3+CD4+CD8-CD45RO+ cells were sorted as the memory CD4+ T cells. Clones were read by immunoSEQ multiplex PCR, and TCRdb kept only the in-frame ones, dropping some. The data hold more than 45,000 clones, with around 74% observed a single time. Sequenced: memory CD4+ T cells from blood. These receptors were collected from an adult in good health and CMV-seropositive.

The table lists this clone with a count of one. The chain carries TRBV18 and TRBJ1-2; a weak D match, TRBD1 (6 bases). V shed 3 bases and J shed 6 bases, with 17 bases lying between them. The CDR3 has 15 amino acids. Per the germline V gene, CDR1 is KGHSH and CDR2 is LQKENI. CDR3 protein: CASSPRQAPRDGYTF. CDR3 nucleotide sequence: TGTGCCAGCTCACCTAGACAGGCACCTAGGGATGGCTACACCTTC.

This chain links TRBV29-1 with TRBJ2-5; no reliable D call. The ends were cut back, 3 bases at V and 2 bases at J, with 10 bases in the middle. The CDR3 runs to 13 residues. Germline V gives CDR1 SQVTM, CDR2 ANQGSEA. CDR3 coding DNA: TGCAGCGTTGACCCCAGGCTTCAAGAGACCCAGTACTTC. It specifies CSVDPRLQETQYF.

This chain links TRBV5-6 with TRBJ2-7; no clear D gene. V was shortened by 0 bases and J by 4 bases, with 11 bases between the two germline ends. The CDR3 is 14 amino acids. Germline V gene sequence: CDR1 SGHDT, CDR2 YYEEEE. CDR3 loop: CASSLGRTVYEQYF. CDR3 in DNA: TGTGCCAGCAGCTTGGGCCGTACAGTTTACGAGCAGTACTTC.

The rearrangement links TRBV7-2 to TRBJ1-1; 8 bases are a match to TRBD1. The CDR3 length is 14 residues. CDR1 SGHTA and CDR2 FQGNSA come from the germline V gene. With 1 base clipped from V and 6 bases from J, the junction kept 4 bases outside the gene matches. Here the CDR3 reads CASSLEGTGAEAFF. The DNA of the CDR3 is TGTGCCAGCAGCTTAGAAGGGACAGGCGCTGAAGCTTTCTTT.

The chain recombines TRBV4-1 with TRBJ2-1, with a tentative D call TRBD1 (5 bases). Per the germline V gene, CDR1 is MGHRA and CDR2 is YSYEKL. Trimming removed 0 bases from V and 7 bases from J, with 13 bases in between. This CDR3 spans 15 amino acids. CDR3 region: CASSQDGQGWNEQFF. For the CDR3, the DNA is TGCGCCAGCAGCCAAGATGGTCAGGGCTGGAATGAGCAGTTCTTC.

This clone was observed a single time. The chain recombines TRBV7-2 with TRBJ2-7; no definite D call. CDR1 is SGHTA and CDR2 is FQGNSA in the germline V gene. This CDR3 region has 17 residues. Deletions cut 1 base from V and 5 bases from J, with 21 bases between. The CDR3 spells CASSLVYSGLEFHEQYF. The CDR3 region has the DNA TGTGCCAGCAGCTTAGTTTACAGTGGGCTTGAATTCCACGAGCAGTACTTC.

This chain links TRBV11-2 with TRBJ1-2; possible D gene TRBD1, 6 bases. Deletions cut 1 base from V and 9 bases from J, with 12 bases between. The CDR3 is 13 amino acids. Germline V gives CDR1 SGHAT, CDR2 FQNNGV. This chain's CDR3 is CASSLVTGTSYTF. CDR3 nucleotides: TGTGCCAGCAGCTTAGTAACAGGGACCAGCTACACCTTC.